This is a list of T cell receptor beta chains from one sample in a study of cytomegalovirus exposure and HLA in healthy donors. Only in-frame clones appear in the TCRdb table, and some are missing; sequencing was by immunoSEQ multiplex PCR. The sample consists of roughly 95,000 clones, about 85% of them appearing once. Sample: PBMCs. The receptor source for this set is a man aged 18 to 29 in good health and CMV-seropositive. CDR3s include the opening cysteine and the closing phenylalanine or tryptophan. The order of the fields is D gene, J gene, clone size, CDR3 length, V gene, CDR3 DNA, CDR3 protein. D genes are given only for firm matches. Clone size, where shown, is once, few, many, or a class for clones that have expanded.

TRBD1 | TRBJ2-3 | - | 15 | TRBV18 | TGTGCCAGCTCATTGACAGGGGGCCAGATAACGACGCAGTATTTT | CASSLTGGQITTQYF
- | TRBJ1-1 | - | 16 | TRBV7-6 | TGTGCCAGCAGCTCTTCGCGGGAACGGGGTTTAACTGAAGCTTTCTTT | CASSSSRERGLTEAFF
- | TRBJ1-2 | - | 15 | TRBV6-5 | TGTGCCAGCAGTTCCCTCTCGGAGGCCGACTATGGCTACACCTTC | CASSSLSEADYGYTF
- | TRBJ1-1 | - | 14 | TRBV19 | TGTGCCAGTAGTATGGGCTCCCTGAACACTGAAGCTTTCTTT | CASSMGSLNTEAFF
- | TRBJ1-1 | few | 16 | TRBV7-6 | TGTGCCAGCAGCCCGCGTGGGGGGGGTCGGAACACTGAAGCTTTCTTT | CASSPRGGGRNTEAFF
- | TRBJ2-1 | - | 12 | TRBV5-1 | TGCGCCAGCAGCTGGGGGGTCAATGAGCAGTTCTTC | CASSWGVNEQFF
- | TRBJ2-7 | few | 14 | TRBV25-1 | TGTGCCAGCAGTCCGGGACATAGCTCCTACGAGCAGTACTTC | CASSPGHSSYEQYF
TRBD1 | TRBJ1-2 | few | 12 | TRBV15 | TGTGCCACTCGTGGGACAGGGTACGGCTACACCTTC | CATRGTGYGYTF
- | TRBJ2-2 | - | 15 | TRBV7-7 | TGTGCCAGCAGCTTAGTGGAGGGTGTCACCGGGGAGCTGTTTTTT | CASSLVEGVTGELFF
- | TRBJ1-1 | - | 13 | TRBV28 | TGTGCCAGCAACGTCCCAGGGGACACTGAAGCTTTCTTT | CASNVPGDTEAFF
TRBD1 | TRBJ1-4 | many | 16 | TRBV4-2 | TGTGCCAGCAGCCAAGTGGTGGGGACAGGGAATGAAAAACTGTTTTTT | CASSQVVGTGNEKLFF
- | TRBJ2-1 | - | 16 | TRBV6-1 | TGTGCCAGCAGTGCCTTGGGAGCGGCCCTTTACAATGAGCAGTTCTTC | CASSALGAALYNEQFF
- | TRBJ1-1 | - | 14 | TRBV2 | TGTGCCAGCAGTGAGGTGCCAGGGTTCACTGAAGCTTTCTTT | CASSEVPGFTEAFF
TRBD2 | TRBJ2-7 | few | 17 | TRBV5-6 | TGTGCCAGCAGCCTACGAGGGACTAGCGGGAGGGGTTTCGAGCAGTACTTC | CASSLRGTSGRGFEQYF
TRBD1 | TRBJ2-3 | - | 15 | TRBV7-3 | TGTGCCAGCAGCTTGCTAGGACAGGCGCTAGATACGCAGTATTTT | CASSLLGQALDTQYF
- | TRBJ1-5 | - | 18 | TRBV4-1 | TGCGCCAGCAGCCACCCGAGGGGAGGGATCGGTGATAATCAGCCCCAGCATTTT | CASSHPRGGIGDNQPQHF
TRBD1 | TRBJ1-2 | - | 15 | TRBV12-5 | TGTGCTAGTGGTCCCGGGACAGGGGCGTCCTATGGCTACACCTTC | CASGPGTGASYGYTF
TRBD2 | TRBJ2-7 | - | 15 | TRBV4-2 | TGTGCCAGCAGCCTGGGAGCGGGAGGGCCCTACGAGCAGTACTTC | CASSLGAGGPYEQYF
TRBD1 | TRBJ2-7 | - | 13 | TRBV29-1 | TGCAGCGTTGAAACGCAGGGGGCCTACGAGCAGTACTTC | CSVETQGAYEQYF
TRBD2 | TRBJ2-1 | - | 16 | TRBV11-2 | TGTGCCAGCAGCCCACGAGGAGCGGGAGGGCCGAATGAGCAGTTCTTC | CASSPRGAGGPNEQFF
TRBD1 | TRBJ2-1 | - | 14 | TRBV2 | TGTGCCAGCAGGTCCGGGACAGGTGACAATGAGCAGTTCTTC | CASRSGTGDNEQFF
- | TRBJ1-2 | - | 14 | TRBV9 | TGTGCCAGCAGCGGACTACTGGAAAACTATGGCTACACCTTC | CASSGLLENYGYTF
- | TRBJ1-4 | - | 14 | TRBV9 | TGTGCCAGCAGCGCAGGAGGGTGGGCTGAAAAACTGTTTTTT | CASSAGGWAEKLFF
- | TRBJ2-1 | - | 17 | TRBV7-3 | TGTGCCAGCAGCGTTTTTGGTGGAGCAAGCTCCTACAATGAGCAGTTCTTC | CASSVFGGASSYNEQFF
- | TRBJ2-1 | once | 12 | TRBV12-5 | TGTGCTAGTGGTTTGGGGAGTCTTGAGCAGTTCTTC | CASGLGSLEQFF
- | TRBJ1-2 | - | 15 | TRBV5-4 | TGTGCCAGCAGCGAACCACAGGGTGGCCATTATGGCTACACCTTC | CASSEPQGGHYGYTF
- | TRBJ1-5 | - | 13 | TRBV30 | TGTGCCTGGAGTAACGACAGCGATCAGCCCCAGCATTTT | CAWSNDSDQPQHF
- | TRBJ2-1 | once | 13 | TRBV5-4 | TGTGCCAGCAGCGGTGCCGGTAGCAATGAGCAGTTCTTC | CASSGAGSNEQFF
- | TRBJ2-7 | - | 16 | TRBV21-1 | TGTGCCAGCAGCAAACAACTAGCTAGCGGGAGGTACGAGCAGTACTTC | CASSKQLASGRYEQYF
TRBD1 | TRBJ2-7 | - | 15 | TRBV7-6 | TGTGCCAGCAGCCCCGGGACAGGGATCGCTTACGAGCAGTACTTC | CASSPGTGIAYEQYF
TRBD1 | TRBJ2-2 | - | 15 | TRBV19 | TGTGCCAGTAGTTTAGGGACAGCAGCCACCGGGGAGCTGTTTTTT | CASSLGTAATGELFF
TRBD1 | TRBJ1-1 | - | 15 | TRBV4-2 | TGTGCCAGCAGCCAAGAATTGGGGACAGGCACTGAAGCTTTCTTT | CASSQELGTGTEAFF
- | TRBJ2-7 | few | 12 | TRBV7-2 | TGTGCCAGCAGCTTGGAGGTTTCGGGGCAGTACTTC | CASSLEVSGQYF
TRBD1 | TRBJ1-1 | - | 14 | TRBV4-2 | TGTGCCAGCAGCCAGAGGGACAGAGAAGACGAAGCTTTCTTT | CASSQRDREDEAFF
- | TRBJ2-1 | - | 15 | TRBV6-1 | TGTGCCAGCAGGACCGGCAGGGCCTCCTACAATGAGCAGTTCTTC | CASRTGRASYNEQFF
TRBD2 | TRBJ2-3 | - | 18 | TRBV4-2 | TGTGCCAGCAGCCAAGACTTTACGGGAGGGCCTAGCACAGATACGCAGTATTTT | CASSQDFTGGPSTDTQYF
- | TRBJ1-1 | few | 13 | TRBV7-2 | TGTGCCAGCAGCTTAAACTCGGCAGACAAAGCTTTCTTT | CASSLNSADKAFF
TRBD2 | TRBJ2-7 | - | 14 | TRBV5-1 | TGCGCCAGCAGCTACACTAGCGGGGCCTACGAGCAGTACTTC | CASSYTSGAYEQYF
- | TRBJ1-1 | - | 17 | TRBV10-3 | TGTGCCATCAGTCTGGGAATCCAGGGTAGGGGGTCCCCTGAAGCTTTCTTT | CAISLGIQGRGSPEAFF
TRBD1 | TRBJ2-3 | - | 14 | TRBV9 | TGTGCCAGCAGCACGGGACAGCTACGGGATACGCAGTATTTT | CASSTGQLRDTQYF
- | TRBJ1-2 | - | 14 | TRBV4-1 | TGCGCCAGCAGCCAGGGGGCCAACACCTATGGCTACACCTTC | CASSQGANTYGYTF
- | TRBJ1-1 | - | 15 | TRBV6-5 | TGTGCCAGCAGTTACTCGACCTTAGGACAGACTGAAGCTTTCTTT | CASSYSTLGQTEAFF
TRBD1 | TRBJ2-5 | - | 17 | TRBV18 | TGTGCCAGCTCATCCCTCCCCCCGACAGGGATCCAAGAGACCCAGTACTTC | CASSSLPPTGIQETQYF
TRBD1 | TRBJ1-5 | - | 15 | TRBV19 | TGTGCCAGTAGTATAGTTTCCAGGGGGAGCCAGCCCCAGCATTTT | CASSIVSRGSQPQHF
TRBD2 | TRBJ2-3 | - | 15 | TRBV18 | TGTGCCAGCTCACCCGGGGGAGGGCCCACAGATACGCAGTATTTT | CASSPGGGPTDTQYF
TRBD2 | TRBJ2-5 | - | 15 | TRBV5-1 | TGCGCCAGCAGCTTGGGACTAGCGGAACAAGAGACCCAGTACTTC | CASSLGLAEQETQYF
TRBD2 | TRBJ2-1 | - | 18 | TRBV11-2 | TGTGCCAGCAGCTCCCCTTTTCTTCGGGGGGACGCCTACAATGAGCAGTTCTTC | CASSSPFLRGDAYNEQFF
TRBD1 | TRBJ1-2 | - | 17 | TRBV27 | TGTGCCAGCAGTTTATCCGGGACAGGTCCGATTAACTATGGCTACACCTTC | CASSLSGTGPINYGYTF
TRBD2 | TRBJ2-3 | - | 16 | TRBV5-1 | TGCGCCAGCAGTTTAACTAGCGGATATAGCACAGATACGCAGTATTTT | CASSLTSGYSTDTQYF
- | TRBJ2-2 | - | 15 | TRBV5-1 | TGCGCCAGCAGCCCGGGGGACAGGAACACCGGGGAGCTGTTTTTT | CASSPGDRNTGELFF
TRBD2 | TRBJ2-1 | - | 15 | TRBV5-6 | TGTGCCAGCAGCTCTAGCGGGAGGGCCAGCAATGAGCAGTTCTTC | CASSSSGRASNEQFF
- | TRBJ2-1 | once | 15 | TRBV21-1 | TGTGCCAGCACACTAGCGGGACCCTCCTACAATGAGCAGTTCTTC | CASTLAGPSYNEQFF
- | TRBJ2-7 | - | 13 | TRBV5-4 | TGTGCCAGCAGCTTGGGAGCGGCCTACGAGCAGTACTTC | CASSLGAAYEQYF
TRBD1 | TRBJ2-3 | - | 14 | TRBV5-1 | TGCGCCAGCAGCTATGGACAGGGACCAGATACGCAGTATTTT | CASSYGQGPDTQYF